What follows describes a single T cell receptor beta chain. This table comes from immunoSEQ multiplex PCR, and its TCRdb copy is limited to in-frame clones, with some not included. This table holds about 120,000 clones, roughly 92% found once. This sample stems from a study of T cell changes during pregnancy in multiple sclerosis. CDR1 and CDR2 from the germline V gene are MNHEY and SVGAGI. This CDR3 is built from 14 residues. The V and J ends lost 2 bases and 7 bases respectively, with 11 bases between them. The material was peripheral blood, obtained before pregnancy. The chain employs TRBV6-5 and TRBJ1-4; D is unclear. The TCR comes from a female donor with multiple sclerosis, enrolled in a pregnancy study. The DNA for the CDR3 is TGTGCCAGCAGTTACCGGGGATCGGGTGAAAAACTGTTTTTT. Its translation is CASSYRGSGEKLFF.